This TCR beta chain was documented in a study of cytomegalovirus exposure and HLA in healthy donors. The CDR3 runs to 13 residues. Trimming stripped 4 bases from V and 5 bases from J, with 14 bases between. CDR1 is SQVTM, CDR2 ANQGSEA, per germline. TCRdb's copy holds only in-frame clones and misses some; the assay was immunoSEQ multiplex PCR. Of some 50,000 clones listed, around 94% are singletons. For this clone: Its target is not known.

Study-level results: Diagnosis of cytomegalovirus status made by the classifier reportedly showed high specificity and sensitivity.

The J gene is TRBJ2-5, the V gene TRBV29-1; D is perhaps TRBD2 (5 bases). Input material: PBMCs. The source of this sequence is a woman aged 18-29 years in good health and CMV-seropositive. In DNA form, the CDR3 reads TGCAGCGTTGTAGCGAGGTATTCTGAGACCCAGTACTTC. Protein sequence: CSVVARYSETQYF.